The clone carrying this T cell receptor beta chain was detected a few times. Antigen: not known. Barcoded TCR alpha and TCR beta cDNA libraries with UMIs came from 5'RACE using constant-segment primers. TCRdb re-derived calls from the 5' RACE reads in MiXCR, one entry per CDR3 protein. The repertoire holds approximately 430,000 distinct CDR3 sequences, with 20% to 30% as singletons. The CDR3 has 16 residues. In germline, CDR1 is SGHVS, CDR2 FNYEAQ. V lost 5 bases and J lost 2; bases outside the gene matches: 9. This record comes from a study of T-cell memory formation after mild COVID-19. Study overall: The two donors had largely donor-specific TCR clusters. Study-wide points: Clones contracting over day 15 to 85 were CD4/CD8 balanced, with later expanders leaning CD4+. SARS-CoV-2 specificity of second-wave clones peaking day 37 was unconfirmed.

The sequenced sample was PBMCs or a T cell subset sorted from them (not recorded which). The chain links TRBV7-6 to TRBJ2-3, with TRBD2 matching over 8 bases. This TCR came from an adult woman who had mild COVID-19 (a few samples of this study predate the infection). Cell type and time point are not known. The CDR3 DNA follows: TGTGCCAGCAGCGCTCAAGGGACTAGTCACACAGATACGCAGTATTTT. It encodes CASSAQGTSHTDTQYF.